What follows is one TCR beta chain and its context. As yet, its antigen is unknown. The sample originates from a study of radiation and T cells in renal cell carcinoma. Study-wide context: Nephrectomy followed 15 Gy stereotactic body radiation by 4 weeks.

The CDR3 has 14 amino acids. The V and J ends lost 0 bases and 4 bases respectively, with 7 bases between them. Germline V gives CDR1 LGHNA, CDR2 YSLEER. The sample's time point: blood 2 weeks post-SBRT. Regarding treatment: 15 Gy SBRT to primary tumor, nephrectomy 4 weeks later. After SBRT, blood was collected at 2 and 4 weeks, plus baseline. The patient's renal cell carcinoma had clear cell pathology. Notes on the study in general: From baseline, blood top tumor clonotypes peaked at 2 weeks post-radiation.

Sequenced by immunoSEQ multiplex PCR; TCRdb stores in-frame clones only, minus some. The table shows just over 150,000 clones, with around 90% occurring only once. This receptor was obtained from a woman in her forties or fifties with renal cell carcinoma. The sequenced sample was blood, obtained from a patient whose treatment included radiotherapy and nephrectomy. The gene calls are TRBV4-3 and TRBJ1-5; D possibly corresponds to TRBD1 (5 bases). CDR3 loop: CASSQDRVNQPQHF. The CDR3 DNA reads TGCGCCAGCAGCCAAGACAGGGTTAATCAGCCCCAGCATTTT.